The 19 T cell receptor beta chains below were found in one sample sequenced in a study of T cells in Graves' hyperthyroidism and ophthalmopathy. Researchers took RNA transcripts and amplified the TCR beta CDR3 regions from them. Initially, a first-round RT-PCR of the TCR CDR3 employed the HTBI primer set. TCRdb independently ran MiXCR on the multiplex PCR reads; one entry per CDR3 protein. The sample consists of fewer than 650,000 distinct CDR3 sequences, 40% to 55% of them appearing once. Material: peripheral blood or thyroid tissue (not recorded which). The receptors derive from an adult woman with Graves' disease, either hyperthyroidism or ophthalmopathy (not recorded which).

This clonotype was counted ten times or more. The chain employs TRBV13 and TRBJ1-1, with a tentative D call TRBD1 (6 bases). CDR1 PRHDT and CDR2 FYEKMQ come from the germline V gene (reference sequence). V lost 3 bases, J lost 4 bases, and 12 bases lay in between. The CDR3 spans 14 residues. The CDR3: CASSLTGGSTEAFF. CDR3 nucleotides: TGTGCCAGCAGCTTGACAGGAGGGAGCACTGAAGCTTTCTTT.

The chain recombines TRBV10-3 with TRBJ2-7, with a tentative D call TRBD2 (5 bases). Between the trimmed V and J ends, which lost 0 bases and 1 base, there was a span of 10 bases. Germline CDR1 reads ENHRY; CDR2 reads SYGVKD. CDR3 length: 15 amino acids. CDR3 loop: CAISESYGDSYEQYF. The CDR3 DNA reads TGTGCCATCAGTGAGTCTTACGGGGATTCCTACGAGCAGTACTTC.

This chain links TRBV6-6 with TRBJ1-2; D possibly corresponds to TRBD1 (5 bases). This CDR3 comprises 13 residues. The V and J ends lost 6 bases and 8 bases respectively, with 16 bases between them. The germline V gene has CDR1 MNHNY and CDR2 SVGAGI (reference sequence). CDR3 amino acids: CASSVTGGNGYTF. Written as DNA, the CDR3 is TGTGCCAGCAGCGTCACGGGGGGGAACGGCTACACCTTC.

Many counts were recorded for this clonotype. CDR3 loop: CASSQTQLTNYGYTF. The CDR3, as DNA: TGCGCCAGCAGCCAGACCCAGCTTACTAACTATGGCTACACCTTC. The chain employs TRBV4-1 and TRBJ1-2; D remains ambiguous. The germline V gene encodes CDR1 MGHRA and CDR2 YSYEKL. V was cut by 3 bases and J by 0 bases, with 11 bases left in between. This CDR3 is 15 amino acids long.

The table lists this clonotype with a few counts. The chain is built from TRBV20-1 and TRBJ1-4; maybe TRBD1 (5 bases). CDR3 length: 12 residues. Germline lookup yields CDR1 DFQATT and CDR2 SNEGSKA (reference sequence). The V end lost 5 bases, the J end lost 9 bases, and 13 bases lay between the germline ends. The CDR3 sequence is CSARDDSQKLFF. CDR3 sequence (DNA): TGCAGTGCTCGGGATGACAGTCAAAAACTGTTTTTT.

The V call is TRBV24-1, the J call TRBJ2-5, with 7 nucleotides matching TRBD1. Germline CDR1 reads KGHDR; CDR2 reads SFDVKD. Losses at the gene ends were 3 bases for V and 2 bases for J; bases not matched to a gene: 5. The CDR3 covers 15 residues. The CDR3 DNA is TGTGCCACCAGTGATCGACAGGGCGGGCAAGAGACCCAGTACTTC. Residues: CATSDRQGGQETQYF.

Many counts were recorded for this clonotype. This chain uses TRBV7-2 with TRBJ1-2; weak D call: TRBD1 (5 bases). The germline gives CDR1 SGHTA, CDR2 FQGNSA. V lost 1 base and J lost 5, with 14 bases in between. This CDR3 contains 15 residues. In nucleotides, the CDR3 is TGTGCCAGCAGCTTAGTGCAGGGAGGTTGGTATGGCTACACCTTC. It codes for CASSLVQGGWYGYTF.

In its sample, this clonotype was seen many times. This chain uses TRBV12-3 or TRBV12-4 with TRBJ2-6, with a possible D match to TRBD1 (6 bases). The CDR3 length is 18 residues. V gave up 2 bases and J gave up 0 bases, with 14 bases separating them. The CDR3 reads CASSLIPTGSSGANVLTF. As DNA, the CDR3 is TGTGCCAGCAGTTTAATTCCGACAGGCTCCTCTGGGGCCAACGTCCTGACTTTC.

The sample holds many counts of this clonotype. V usage is TRBV6-5 and J usage is TRBJ1-2; TRBD1 matches at 7 bases. Germline assignment: CDR1 MNHEY and CDR2 SVGAGI. CDR3 size: 14 residues. With 0 bases clipped from V and 8 bases from J, the junction kept 6 bases outside the gene matches. This CDR3 reads CASSYSAGGLGYTF. The DNA of the CDR3 is TGTGCCAGCAGTTACTCGGCAGGGGGGTTGGGCTACACCTTC.

The gene calls are TRBV20-1 and TRBJ1-5; perhaps TRBD1 as D (6 bases). Trimming took off 3 bases at V and 9 bases at J, with 18 bases between the two ends. The CDR3 runs to 14 residues. The germline CDR1 and CDR2 sequences are DFQATT and SNEGSKA (reference sequence). The CDR3, as DNA: TGCAGTGCTAGGTTATCCGGGGGGGGCCCGCCCCAGCATTTT. This codes for CSARLSGGGPPQHF.

This clonotype was seen once. The chain recombines TRBV7-6 with TRBJ1-6, with a tentative D call TRBD1 (5 bases). From germline, CDR1 is SGHVS and CDR2 FNYEAQ. Trimming cost V 4 bases and J 5 bases, with 12 bases left between them. CDR3 size: 15 residues. CDR3 protein: CASSWITGNNSPLHF. CDR3 in DNA: TGTGCCAGCAGCTGGATTACAGGAAATAATTCACCCCTCCACTTT.

This clonotype was observed at least ten times. The rearrangement links TRBV6-5 to TRBJ2-7; perhaps TRBD2 as D (6 bases). Trimming stripped 4 bases from V and 1 base from J, with 14 bases between. Germline V gene lookup returns CDR1 MNHEY and CDR2 SVGAGI. This CDR3 comprises 15 residues. CDR3: CASSSRDAGSYEQYF. The CDR3 coding sequence is TGTGCCAGCAGTTCGCGGGACGCAGGATCCTACGAGCAGTACTTC.

The genes are TRBV24-1 and TRBJ1-1; 7 nucleotides line up with TRBD1. With 2 bases clipped from V and 4 bases from J, the junction kept 3 bases outside the gene matches. The germline CDR1 and CDR2 sequences are KGHDR and SFDVKD. This CDR3 is 14 amino acids long. CDR3 DNA sequence: TGTGCCACCAGTGATTCCAGGGGGAGCACTGAAGCTTTCTTT. Its protein product is CATSDSRGSTEAFF.

There are many counts of this clonotype. V and J are TRBV11-2 and TRBJ1-1, with D perhaps TRBD1 (5 bases). Trimming cost V 1 base and J 3 bases, with 12 bases left between them. The length of the CDR3 is 15 residues. Germline CDR1 is SGHAT and CDR2 is FQNNGV. The chain's CDR3 is CASSLVKGRDTEAFF. In DNA form, the CDR3 reads TGTGCCAGCAGCTTAGTAAAGGGGAGGGACACTGAAGCTTTCTTT.

This clonotype was observed at least ten times. The genes are TRBV7-8 and TRBJ1-4; 8 nucleotides match TRBD1. The CDR3 has 17 amino acids. V lost 4 bases to trimming and J lost 4 bases; unmatched junction nucleotides: 11. Per the germline V gene, CDR1 is SGHVS and CDR2 is FQNEAQ. The CDR3 DNA sequence: TGTGCCAGCAGCTCACAGGGGGGGGCGTCATTTAATGAAAAACTGTTTTTT. Protein product: CASSSQGGASFNEKLFF.

This clonotype was counted at least ten times. The rearrangement links TRBV10-3 to TRBJ1-5, with no clear D. V dropped 2 bases and J dropped 1 base, with 3 bases sitting between them. The CDR3 has 13 residues. Germline CDR1 ENHRY, CDR2 SYGVKD. The CDR3 DNA reads TGTGCCATCAGTGAGAACAGCAATCAGCCCCAGCATTTT. Translation: CAISENSNQPQHF.

This clonotype was seen ten or more times. This chain links TRBV20-1 with TRBJ1-5, with D possibly being TRBD1 (6 bases). The germline gives CDR1 DFQATT, CDR2 SNEGSKA (reference sequence). This CDR3 spans 13 amino acids. V shed 6 bases and J shed 6 bases, with 15 bases lying between them. The CDR3 bases are TGCAGTGCAGGATCAGGGGCCGGTCAGCCCCAGCATTTT. Protein product: CSAGSGAGQPQHF.

In its sample, this clonotype was seen a few times. The chain recombines TRBV7-9 with TRBJ2-3, with 8 bases lining up with TRBD1. The germline V gene encodes CDR1 SEHNR and CDR2 FQNEAQ (reference sequence). The CDR3 is made up of 15 amino acids. The ends lost 5 bases at V and 0 bases at J; junction bases unmatched: 4. CDR3 bases: TGTGCCAGCAGCCGGCGGACAGGGAGCACAGATACGCAGTATTTT. Its translation is CASSRRTGSTDTQYF.

This clonotype occurred many times. This rearrangement joins TRBV10-3 to TRBJ2-5; TRBD2 aligns across 7 bases. The germline V gene encodes CDR1 ENHRY and CDR2 SYGVKD. The trim removed 6 bases at V and 0 bases at J, leaving 7 bases unmatched. This CDR3 is built from 15 residues. CDR3 coding DNA: TGTGCCATCAGCCTAGCGGAATCACACCAAGAGACCCAGTACTTC. This codes for CAISLAESHQETQYF.